A single sample is the source of the 32 T cell receptor beta chains below, sequenced in a study of tissue T cells after allogeneic stem cell transplantation. Time point: mouse harvest day 7 after allogeneic transplant. Tail vein injection delivered 10^7 T-cell-depleted bone marrow cells and 10^6 splenic CD5+ T cells. Assay used: immunoSEQ multiplex PCR; TCRdb lists only in-frame clones, some missing. There are about 8,700 clones in the sample; 44% occur only once, and roughly 1.5% lies in the top ten. Sequencing was performed on skin. All receptors come from a female BALB/c mouse given C57BL/6 T cells with graft-versus-host disease after an allogeneic hematopoietic cell transplant.

As for this clone: The germline and genes are mouse ones. The read terminates 1 residue ahead of where the CDR3 ends, so the germline J gene completes it. This chain joins TRBV23 and TRBJ1-4. Germline V gene sequence: CDR1 KGHTA, CDR2 FQNQQP. This CDR3 region has 12 residues. CDR3 bases read: TGCTCCAGCAGTCAATCGGGGGGAGGATTATTT. The encoded protein is CSSSQSGGGLF. The full CDR3 sequence reads CSSSQSGGGLFF.

This clone occurred a few times. Each gene name is a mouse one. The sequence runs out 1 residue before the end of the CDR3; the remainder is reconstructed from the germline J gene. The chain joins TRBV26 to TRBJ2-2; a possible D gene is TRBD1 (5 bases). The CDR3 length is 13 residues. Germline values: CDR1 KGHPV, CDR2 FQNQEV (reference sequence). V lost 7 bases, J lost 2 bases, and 8 bases lay in between. The covered CDR3 bases are TGTGCCAGCACCCCAGGGAACACCGGGCAGCTCTAC. It yields the protein CASTPGNTGQLY. The full CDR3 protein is CASTPGNTGQLYF.

As concerns this clone: Gene names are the mouse ones. The read gets to within 1 residue of the CDR3 end, and the germline J gene fills in the rest. The V and J genes are TRBV5 and TRBJ2-7, with D possibly being TRBD1 (6 bases). Germline V gene lookup returns CDR1 LGHNA and CDR2 YNLKQL (reference sequence). The V gene lost 4 bases and the J gene lost 4 bases, with 14 bases spanning the gap. The CDR3 covers 14 residues. The CDR3 sequence is CASSPPGQMYEQYF. The CDR3 DNA, read in part, is TGTGCCAGCAGCCCCCCGGGACAAATGTATGAACAGTAC.

Of note for this clone: All gene names here are mouse names. The read finishes 1 residue shy of the CDR3 end, and the germline J gene is used to complete it. The chain couples TRBV24 to TRBJ2-1; unclear D gene. Trimming removed 2 bases from V and 0 bases from J, with 8 bases in between. Germline V gene lookup returns CDR1 KGHTA and CDR2 FRNEEI. CDR3 length: 15 residues. Partial CDR3 DNA: TGTGCCAGCAGTCTGCCCGACGTTAACTATGCTGAGCAGTTC. Residues: CASSLPDVNYAEQF. The whole CDR3 protein reads CASSLPDVNYAEQFF.

A note on this clone: Gene names and germline match the mouse. The read ends 1 residue before the CDR3 terminus; that terminus is restored from the germline J gene. This chain uses TRBV26 with TRBJ2-3; 11 bases line up with TRBD2. V lost 4 bases to trimming and J lost 0 bases; unmatched junction nucleotides: 6. This CDR3 comprises 17 residues. Germline V gene data show CDR1 as KGHPV and CDR2 as FQNQEV (reference sequence). This chain's CDR3 is CASSPRLGGSSAETLYF. The covered CDR3 bases are TGTGCCAGCAGTCCCCGACTGGGGGGGTCTAGTGCAGAAACGCTGTAT.

For this clone: These gene names are mouse names. From the germline J gene comes the end of the CDR3, since the read stops 1 residue before it. V is TRBV13-3 and J is TRBJ1-1, with 8 bases fitting TRBD1. This CDR3 comprises 12 residues. With V trimmed by 4 bases and J by 5 bases, 1 base remained unmatched. Germline V gene data show CDR1 as NNHDY and CDR2 as SYVADS. The chain's CDR3 is CASSYRGTEVFF. CDR3 bases read: TGTGCCAGCAGTTACAGGGGGACAGAAGTCTTC.

Note on this clone: Each gene name is a mouse one. The read terminates 1 residue before the CDR3 end, so the remaining end is supplied by the germline J gene. The chain couples TRBV3 to TRBJ1-4; D remains ambiguous. V lost 1 base and J 4 bases, leaving 7 bases between the germline ends. Per germline, CDR1 SNHLY and CDR2 FYNGKV (reference sequence). This CDR3 comprises 14 residues. The covered CDR3 bases are TGTGCCAGCAGCTTAGAAGTGGACAACGAAAGATTATTT. Translating gives CASSLEVDNERLF. The full CDR3 is CASSLEVDNERLFF.

Concerning this clone: Any gene name here is a mouse gene name. The read ends 1 residue early relative to the CDR3; the germline J gene fills the gap. This chain joins TRBV26 and TRBJ1-2, with D hard to call. From germline, CDR1 is KGHPV and CDR2 FQNQEV (reference sequence). CDR3 size: 13 residues. V lost 6 bases and J lost 0, with 8 bases in between. The CDR3 loop is CASRRHANSDYTF. The part of the CDR3 DNA that was read is TGTGCCAGCAGGCGACACGCAAACTCCGACTACACC.

Comments on this clone: Gene and germline names: mouse. The CDR3 end lies 1 residue beyond the end of the read and is filled in from the germline J gene. V is TRBV5 and J is TRBJ2-3; no reliable D call. Germline CDR1 and CDR2: LGHNA and YNLKQL (reference sequence). The V end lost 1 base, the J end lost 0 bases, and 8 bases lay between the germline ends. This CDR3 region has 15 residues. The CDR3 sequence is CASSQGDYSAETLYF. The covered CDR3 bases are TGTGCCAGCAGCCAAGGAGACTATAGTGCAGAAACGCTGTAT.

Worth noting for this clone: Genes and germline come from the mouse. CDR3 in amino acids: CASSEQEDTQYF. The sequenced CDR3 bases are TGTGCCAGCAGTGAACAGGAAGACACCCAGTAC. The chain joins TRBV13-1 to TRBJ2-5; a possible D gene is TRBD1 (5 bases). The CDR3 is cut off 1 residue early in the read; its end comes from the germline J gene. This CDR3 is built from 12 residues. The V gene lost 2 bases and the J gene lost 4 bases, with 5 bases spanning the gap. The germline CDR1 and CDR2 sequences are NSHNY and SYGAGN.

Remarks on this clone: The genes are named according to mouse. The read halts 1 residue ahead of the CDR3 end, with the missing end drawn from the germline J gene. The rearrangement links TRBV15 to TRBJ2-4; 7 bases line up with TRBD1. With 5 bases clipped from V and 7 bases from J, the junction kept 0 bases outside the gene matches. CDR3 size: 11 residues. Germline assignment: CDR1 SGHND and CDR2 FRSKSL. The CDR3 spells CASSTGDTLYF. The CDR3 bases that were read are TGTGCCAGCAGTACAGGGGACACCTTGTAC.

This clone was counted between two and nine times. Gene labels here are mouse ones. The read halts 1 residue ahead of the CDR3 end, with the missing end drawn from the germline J gene. V and J are TRBV26 and TRBJ1-4; 10 nucleotides agree with TRBD1. The CDR3 extends over 15 amino acids. Looked up from germline, CDR1 is KGHPV and CDR2 is FQNQEV (reference sequence). The V segment lost 6 bases and the J segment 6 bases; nucleotides outside the gene matches: 7. The sequenced CDR3 bases are TGTGCCAGCAGCTCCGACAGGGGGCATGACGAAAGATTATTT. This codes for CASSSDRGHDERLF. The full-length CDR3 reads as CASSSDRGHDERLFF.

Remarks on this clone: Genes and germline come from the mouse. From the germline J gene comes the end of the CDR3, since the read stops 1 residue before it. The chain combines TRBV26 with TRBJ2-5, with TRBD1 matching over 7 bases. Per the germline V gene, CDR1 is KGHPV and CDR2 is FQNQEV (reference sequence). V was pared by 6 bases and J by 1 base, with 1 base of the junction left unmatched. The CDR3 sequence is 13 residues long. The chain's CDR3 is CASSGTDQDTQYF. CDR3 DNA, as far as it was read: TGTGCCAGCAGCGGGACAGACCAAGACACCCAGTAC.

This clone was observed a few times. Genes and germline are mouse. Coverage ceases 1 residue before the CDR3 finishes, and the germline J gene fills in the end. J is TRBJ2-7 and V is TRBV1; a possible D gene is TRBD1 (5 bases). CDR1 and CDR2 from the germline V gene are NSQYPW and LRSPGD (reference sequence). This CDR3 comprises 13 residues. Deletions cut 0 bases from V and 7 bases from J, with 10 bases between. The CDR3 loop reads CTCSADQGGEQYF. CDR3 DNA, as far as it was read: TGCACCTGCAGTGCAGATCAGGGAGGGGAACAGTAC.

About this clone itself: The genes and germline here are from mouse. The read comes to an end 1 residue before the CDR3 does, leaving the germline J gene to fill in the end. The chain joins TRBV26 to TRBJ2-2; D tentatively reads TRBD1 or TRBD2 (5 bases each). V shed 6 bases and J shed 0 bases, with 8 bases lying between them. This CDR3 is built from 14 residues. Germline CDR1 and CDR2: KGHPV and FQNQEV (reference sequence). The sequenced part of the CDR3 DNA is TGTGCCAGCAGGGGGACCGCAAACACCGGGCAGCTCTAC. This sequence encodes CASRGTANTGQLY. The whole CDR3 protein reads CASRGTANTGQLYF. The full variable domain, its missing parts supplied by reference TRBV26 and TRBJ2-2, is NSKVIQTPRYLVKGQGQKAKMRCIPEKGHPVVFWYQQNKNNEFKFLINFQNQEVLQQIDMTEKRFSAECPSNSPCSLEIQSSEAGDSALYLCASRGTANTGQLYFGEGSKLTVL.

This clone occurred a few times. Gene and germline names: mouse. The read falls 1 residue short of the CDR3 end, and the missing part is taken from the germline J gene. This sequence joins TRBV3 and TRBJ1-2, with unresolved D. The CDR3 sequence is 14 residues long. Trimming pared 4 bases from V and 0 bases from J, leaving 9 bases between. Germline V lookup: CDR1 SNHLY, CDR2 FYNGKV (reference sequence). The CDR3 sequence: CASSWNNANSDYTF. The part of the CDR3 DNA that was read is TGTGCCAGCAGCTGGAACAATGCAAACTCCGACTACACC.

This clone was detected a few times. The listed genes are named as in mouse. With the read ending 1 residue before the CDR3 end, the germline J gene is used to fill in that end. The chain uses TRBV13-1 and TRBJ2-2; TRBD2 aligns across 9 bases. The CDR3 covers 16 residues. Germline values: CDR1 NSHNY, CDR2 SYGAGN. V lost 0 bases to trimming and J lost 3 bases; unmatched junction nucleotides: 3. The CDR3 loop is CASSDDWGEDTGQLYF. The sequenced CDR3 bases are TGTGCCAGCAGTGATGACTGGGGGGAAGACACCGGGCAGCTCTAC.

As for this clone: Gene labels here are mouse ones. The CDR3 protein is CSSSGLGIQDTQYF. The sequenced part of the CDR3 DNA is TGCTCCAGCAGTGGACTGGGCATCCAAGACACCCAGTAC. The V and J genes are TRBV23 and TRBJ2-5; the D segment call TRBD2 is taken from the table without a DNA check. Coverage ceases 1 residue before the CDR3 finishes, and the germline J gene fills in the end. The CDR3 extends over 14 amino acids. The germline CDR1 and CDR2 sequences are KGHTA and FQNQQP.

In the case of this clone: The gene names here belong to mouse. The CDR3 is cut off 1 residue early in the read; its end comes from the germline J gene. The chain recombines TRBV26 with TRBJ2-1; 10 nucleotides agree with TRBD2. From germline, CDR1 is KGHPV and CDR2 FQNQEV (reference sequence). CDR3 length equals 12 residues. V was clipped by 2 bases and J by 13 bases; unmatched bases: 2. The CDR3 reads CASSLDWGEQFF. The CDR3 DNA, read in part, is TGTGCCAGCAGTCTGGACTGGGGGGAACAGTTC. Full variable domain (remainder filled in from reference TRBV26 and TRBJ2-1): NSKVIQTPRYLVKGQGQKAKMRCIPEKGHPVVFWYQQNKNNEFKFLINFQNQEVLQQIDMTEKRFSAECPSNSPCSLEIQSSEAGDSALYLCASSLDWGEQFFGPGTRLTVL.

Comment on this clone: All gene names here are mouse names. The read terminates 1 residue ahead of where the CDR3 ends, so the germline J gene completes it. This sequence joins TRBV16 and TRBJ2-2; 8 bases are shared with TRBD2. Per germline, CDR1 SGHSA and CDR2 FRNQAP. Germline trimming cut 0 bases from V and 4 bases from J; bases unmatched to any gene: 4. The CDR3 is 16 amino acids. The CDR3 is CASSLERGGLTGQLYF. CDR3 DNA, as far as it was read: TGTGCAAGCAGCTTAGAGAGGGGGGGCCTCACCGGGCAGCTCTAC.

As concerns this clone: Any gene name here is a mouse gene name. Sequencing ends 1 residue short of the CDR3 end; the germline J gene provides the rest. The chain carries TRBV26 and TRBJ1-1; 9 bases fit TRBD1. CDR1 KGHPV and CDR2 FQNQEV come from the germline V gene (reference sequence). V lost 3 bases to trimming and J lost 6 bases; unmatched junction nucleotides: 5. CDR3 length equals 14 residues. Incomplete CDR3 DNA: TGTGCCAGCAGTCTCCGGGACAGGGCCTCAGAAGTCTTC. Its translation is CASSLRDRASEVF. The entire CDR3 reads CASSLRDRASEVFF.

This clone was seen only a few times. Gene names refer to mouse genes. The read ends 1 residue early relative to the CDR3; the germline J gene fills the gap. The chain recombines TRBV13-3 with TRBJ2-1; perhaps TRBD2 as D (5 bases). CDR3 length: 13 amino acids. From germline, CDR1 is NNHDY and CDR2 SYVADS. The ends were cut back, 4 bases at V and 2 bases at J, with 7 bases in the middle. CDR3 in amino acids: CASSPGYYAEQFF. The DNA read from the CDR3 is TGTGCCAGCAGTCCTGGGTACTATGCTGAGCAGTTC.

Remarks on this clone: Gene names refer to mouse genes. The read is 1 residue too short to cover the CDR3 end, so that end is filled in from the germline J gene. V and J are TRBV13-2 and TRBJ2-2; 8 bases align to TRBD2. Germline CDR1 and CDR2: NNHNN and SYGAGS (reference sequence). This CDR3 comprises 14 residues. V lost 3 bases and J lost 3; bases outside the gene matches: 1. Partial CDR3 DNA: TGTGCCAGCGGTGTCTGGGGGGACACCGGGCAGCTCTAC. It is translated as CASGVWGDTGQLY. The CDR3 reads in full as CASGVWGDTGQLYF.

About this clone: Gene names denote mouse genes. The read is 1 residue too short to cover the CDR3 end, so that end is filled in from the germline J gene. This chain joins TRBV26 and TRBJ2-2; TRBD2 agrees at 11 bases. Trimming took 1 base from V and 4 from J; bases not matched to a gene: 5. Germline values: CDR1 KGHPV, CDR2 FQNQEV (reference sequence). The CDR3 contains 17 residues. The DNA read from the CDR3 is TGTGCCAGCAGTCTGTACTGGGGGGGCGCGGGCACCGGGCAGCTCTAC. Amino acids: CASSLYWGGAGTGQLY. The entire CDR3 protein is CASSLYWGGAGTGQLYF.

This clone has only a few counts. The germline and genes are mouse ones. The read finishes 1 residue shy of the CDR3 end, and the germline J gene is used to complete it. The chain couples TRBV3 to TRBJ1-3; 7 nucleotides align to TRBD1. Germline trimming cut 2 bases from V and 2 bases from J; bases unmatched to any gene: 0. CDR1 and CDR2 from the germline V gene are SNHLY and FYNGKV (reference sequence). CDR3 size: 14 residues. CDR3 protein: CASSLTGAGNTLYF. The DNA read from the CDR3 is TGTGCCAGCAGCTTAACAGGGGCTGGAAATACGCTCTAT.

Worth noting for this clone: Any gene name here is a mouse gene name. From the germline J gene comes the end of the CDR3, since the read stops 1 residue before it. The chain carries TRBV5 and TRBJ1-4, with D unresolved. Between the trimmed V and J ends, which lost 2 bases and 0 bases, there was a span of 4 bases. The CDR3 is 14 amino acids. Germline V gene sequence: CDR1 LGHNA, CDR2 YNLKQL (reference sequence). CDR3 sequence reads: CASSQHFSNERLFF. The DNA read from the CDR3 is TGTGCCAGCAGCCAACACTTTTCCAACGAAAGATTATTT.

As to this clone: Genes and germline come from the mouse. The observed sequence ends 1 residue before the CDR3 terminus, with the missing tail filled in from the germline J gene. The V gene is TRBV26, the J gene TRBJ1-1; D gene unclear. The CDR3 totals 14 residues. CDR1 and CDR2 from the germline V gene are KGHPV and FQNQEV (reference sequence). V was pared by 3 bases and J by 0 bases, with 8 bases between. The sequenced part of the CDR3 DNA is TGTGCCAGCAGTCTAAACAAAGCAAACACAGAAGTCTTC. It yields the protein CASSLNKANTEVF. In full, the CDR3 is CASSLNKANTEVFF.

On this clone: Gene labels here are mouse ones. From the germline J gene comes the end of the CDR3, since the read stops 1 residue before it. The V call is TRBV5, the J call TRBJ2-7, with 10 bases aligning to TRBD2. The V gene's germline CDR1 is LGHNA and CDR2 YNLKQL (reference sequence). The trim removed 0 bases at V and 7 bases at J, leaving 6 bases unmatched. CDR3 length: 15 amino acids. The CDR3 sequence is CASSQDWGGAREQYF. The sequenced part of the CDR3 DNA is TGTGCCAGCAGCCAAGACTGGGGGGGCGCGAGAGAACAGTAC.

On this clone itself: The listed genes are named as in mouse. From the germline J gene comes the end of the CDR3, since the read stops 1 residue before it. The chain recombines TRBV16 with TRBJ2-7; 7 nucleotides align to TRBD2. The CDR3 spans 13 residues. Germline V CDR1 and CDR2: SGHSA, FRNQAP. V dropped 4 bases and J dropped 0; count of bases not matched to a gene: 0. The sequenced CDR3 bases are TGTGCAAGCAGCTGGGGGGGCTCCTATGAACAGTAC. Translation: CASSWGGSYEQY. The entire CDR3 sequence reads CASSWGGSYEQYF. The complete variable domain, with remaining parts taken from reference TRBV16 and TRBJ2-7, reads NAGVIQTPRHKVTGKGQEATLWCEPISGHSAVFWYRQTIVQGLEFLTYFRNQAPIDDSGMPKERFSAQMPNQSHSTLKIQSTQPQDSAVYLCASSWGGSYEQYFGPGTRLTVL.

With regard to this clone: Germline and genes: mouse. The CDR3 end falls 1 residue outside the read, so it is completed with the germline J gene. V is TRBV5 and J is TRBJ2-3; D possibly corresponds to TRBD1 (7 bases). V lost 1 base, J lost 1 base, and 12 bases lay in between. This CDR3 comprises 16 residues. Germline V CDR1 and CDR2: LGHNA, YNLKQL (reference sequence). The CDR3 region is CASSQVRGRGAETLYF. The DNA read from the CDR3 is TGTGCCAGCAGCCAAGTAAGGGGGCGCGGTGCAGAAACGCTGTAT.

Points on this clone: Genes here carry mouse names. The read gets to within 1 residue of the CDR3 end, and the germline J gene fills in the rest. This chain connects TRBV3 to TRBJ2-7; D uncertain. Germline V CDR1 and CDR2: SNHLY, FYNGKV (reference sequence). Trimming shortened V by 0 bases and J by 3 bases, and 9 bases separated the two germline ends. The CDR3 runs 14 residues. CDR3 loop: CASSLAGPLYEQYF. The DNA read from the CDR3 is TGTGCCAGCAGCTTAGCTGGGCCTCTCTATGAACAGTAC.

About this clone: All gene names here are mouse names. The sequence runs out 1 residue before the end of the CDR3; the remainder is reconstructed from the germline J gene. The chain joins TRBV13-1 to TRBJ2-1, with D possibly TRBD2 on 6 matching bases. Germline V gene sequence: CDR1 NSHNY, CDR2 SYGAGN. V lost 3 bases, J lost 0 bases, and 10 bases lay in between. The CDR3 extends over 15 amino acids. This CDR3 is CASSAVWGNYAEQFF. CDR3 DNA, as far as it was read: TGTGCCAGCAGTGCAGTCTGGGGTAACTATGCTGAGCAGTTC.